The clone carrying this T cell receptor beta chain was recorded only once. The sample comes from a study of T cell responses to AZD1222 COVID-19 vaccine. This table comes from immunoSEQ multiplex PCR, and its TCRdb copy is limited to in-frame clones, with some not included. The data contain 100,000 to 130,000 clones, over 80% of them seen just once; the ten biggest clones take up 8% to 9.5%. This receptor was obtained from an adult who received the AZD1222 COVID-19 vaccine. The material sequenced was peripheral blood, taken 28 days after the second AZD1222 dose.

The CDR3 coding sequence is TGTGCCAGTAGTACATACAGGACATTGAACACTGAAGCTTTCTTT. Protein sequence: CASSTYRTLNTEAFF. This chain connects TRBV19 to TRBJ1-1, with a tentative D call TRBD1 (5 bases). The CDR3 extends over 15 amino acids. The germline CDR1 and CDR2 sequences are LNHDA and SQIVND (reference sequence). V lost 4 bases to trimming and J lost 0 bases, with 12 bases between them.